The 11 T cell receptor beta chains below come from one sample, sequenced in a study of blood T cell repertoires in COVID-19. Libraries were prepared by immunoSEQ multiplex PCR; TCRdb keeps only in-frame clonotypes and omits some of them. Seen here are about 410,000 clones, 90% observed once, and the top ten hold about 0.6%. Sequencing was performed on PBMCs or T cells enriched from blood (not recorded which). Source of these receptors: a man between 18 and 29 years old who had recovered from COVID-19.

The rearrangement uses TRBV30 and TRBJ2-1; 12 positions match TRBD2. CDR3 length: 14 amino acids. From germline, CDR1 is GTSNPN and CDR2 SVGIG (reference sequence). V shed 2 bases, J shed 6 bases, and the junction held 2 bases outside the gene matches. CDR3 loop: CAWSLLAGGNEQFF. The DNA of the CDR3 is TGTGCCTGGAGTTTACTAGCGGGGGGCAATGAGCAGTTCTTC.

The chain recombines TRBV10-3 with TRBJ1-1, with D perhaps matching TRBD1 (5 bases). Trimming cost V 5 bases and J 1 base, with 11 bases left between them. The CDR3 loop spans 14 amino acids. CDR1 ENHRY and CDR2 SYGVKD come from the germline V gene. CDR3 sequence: CAISLTDANTEAFF. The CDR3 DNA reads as TGTGCCATCAGTTTGACAGATGCGAACACTGAAGCTTTCTTT.

The CDR3 DNA sequence: TGTGCCAGCAGCTTACCCCTGGACTCGTCCTCTGGAAACACCATATATTTT. Residues: CASSLPLDSSSGNTIYF. V and J are TRBV7-6 and TRBJ1-3; D remains ambiguous. This CDR3 has 17 amino acids. The V gene lost 2 bases and the J gene lost 0 bases, with 14 bases spanning the gap. The germline CDR1 and CDR2 sequences are SGHVS and FNYEAQ.

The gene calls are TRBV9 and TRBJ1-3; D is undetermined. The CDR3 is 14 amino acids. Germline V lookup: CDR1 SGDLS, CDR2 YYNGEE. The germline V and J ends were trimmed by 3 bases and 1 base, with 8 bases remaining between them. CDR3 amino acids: CASSDTGSGNTIYF. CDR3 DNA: TGTGCCAGCAGCGATACGGGTTCTGGAAACACCATATATTTT.

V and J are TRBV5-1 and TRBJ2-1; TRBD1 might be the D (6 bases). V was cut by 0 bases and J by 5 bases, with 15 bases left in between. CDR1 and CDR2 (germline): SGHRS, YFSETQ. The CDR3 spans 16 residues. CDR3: CASSLADGQTHNEQFF. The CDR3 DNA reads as TGCGCCAGCAGCTTGGCCGACGGACAGACCCACAATGAGCAGTTCTTC.

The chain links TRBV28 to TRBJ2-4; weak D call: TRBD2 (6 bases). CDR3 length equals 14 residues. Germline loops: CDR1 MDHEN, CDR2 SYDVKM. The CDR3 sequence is CGAGGGVAKNIQYF. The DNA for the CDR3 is TGTGGTGCAGGAGGCGGGGTAGCCAAAAACATTCAGTACTTC.

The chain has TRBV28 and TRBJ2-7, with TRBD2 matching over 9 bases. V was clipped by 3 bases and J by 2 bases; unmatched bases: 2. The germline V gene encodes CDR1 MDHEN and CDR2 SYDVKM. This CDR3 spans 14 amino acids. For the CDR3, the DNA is TGTGCCAGCAGTTTGGCGGGGGGGACCTACGAGCAGTACTTC. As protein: CASSLAGGTYEQYF.

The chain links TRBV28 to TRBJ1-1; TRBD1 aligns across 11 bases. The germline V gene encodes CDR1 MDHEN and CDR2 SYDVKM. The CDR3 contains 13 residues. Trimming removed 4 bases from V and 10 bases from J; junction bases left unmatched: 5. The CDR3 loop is CASSSGTGGGAFF. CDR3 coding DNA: TGTGCCAGCAGTTCCGGGACAGGGGGGGGAGCTTTCTTT.

This CDR3 reads CASSGGNVGVSSYEQYF. CDR3 coding DNA: TGTGCCAGCAGTGGCGGGAATGTAGGCGTGAGCTCCTACGAGCAGTACTTC. The chain carries TRBV28 and TRBJ2-7, with a tentative D call TRBD2 (6 bases). The CDR3 is 17 residues long. From germline, CDR1 is MDHEN and CDR2 SYDVKM. Trimming shortened V by 5 bases and J by 0 bases, and 20 bases separated the two germline ends.

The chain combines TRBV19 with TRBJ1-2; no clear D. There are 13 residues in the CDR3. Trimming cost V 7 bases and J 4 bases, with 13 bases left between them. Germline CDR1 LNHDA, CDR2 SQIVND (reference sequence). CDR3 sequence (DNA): TGTGCCAGTATAGGTGGAGAAGCCTATGGCTACACCTTC. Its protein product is CASIGGEAYGYTF.

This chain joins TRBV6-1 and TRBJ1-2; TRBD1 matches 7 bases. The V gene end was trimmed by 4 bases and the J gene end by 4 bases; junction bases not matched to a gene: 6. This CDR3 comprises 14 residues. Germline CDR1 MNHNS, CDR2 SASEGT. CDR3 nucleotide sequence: TGTGCCAGCAGTGCCCGACAGGGCCTCTATGGCTACACCTTC. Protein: CASSARQGLYGYTF.